Below, 15 T cell receptor beta chains from the same sample are listed, as sequenced in a study of T cells after yellow fever vaccination. TCRdb analysed the 5' RACE reads with MiXCR anew, one entry per CDR3 protein. The sample yields approximately 130,000 distinct CDR3 sequences, 15% seen once. The sequencing used CD8+ T cells sorted from PBMCs, collected 5 days after the yellow fever booster vaccination. The receptors derive from a man younger than 30 who received the YFV17D yellow fever vaccine.

This sequence joins TRBV18 and TRBJ2-1, with 7 positions matching TRBD2. Looked up from germline, CDR1 is KGHSH and CDR2 is LQKENI. The CDR3 has 16 residues. V trimming: 6 bases; J trimming: 0 bases; junction bases outside the gene matches: 8. The CDR3 here is CASSPSGESSYNEQFF. The DNA of the CDR3 is TGTGCCAGCTCCCCCAGCGGGGAGAGCTCCTACAATGAGCAGTTCTTC.

This clonotype was found a few times. The gene calls are TRBV7-9 and TRBJ1-2; 7 bases align to TRBD1. The V and J ends lost 4 bases and 6 bases, in that order; junction bases with no gene match: 2. Germline CDR1 and CDR2: SEHNR and FQNEAQ (reference sequence). The CDR3 spans 12 residues. CDR3 amino acids: CASSSTGNGYTF. In DNA form, the CDR3 reads TGTGCCAGCAGCTCGACAGGGAATGGCTACACCTTC.

About this clonotype itself: This may come from a read error, since a much larger clone is one base off. This chain uses TRBV7-8 with TRBJ2-1, with TRBD2 matching over 13 bases. Germline assignment: CDR1 SGHVS and CDR2 FQNEAQ. Trimming cost V 5 bases and J 5 bases; bases outside gene matches: 3. The CDR3 sequence is 15 residues long. The CDR3, as DNA: TGTGCCAGCAGCCGGGGACTAGCGGGGAACAATGAGCAGTTCTTC. The encoded protein is CASSRGLAGNNEQFF. The full variable domain, completed using reference TRBV7-8 and TRBJ2-1, is GAGVSQSPRYKVAKRGQDVALRCDPISGHVSLFWYQQALGQGPEFLTYFQNEAQLDKSGLPSDRFFAERPEGSVSTLKIQRTQQEDSAVYLCASSRGLAGNNEQFFGPGTRLTVL.

The CDR3 reads CASSFRPGELFF. DNA of the CDR3: TGTGCCAGCAGCTTCCGCCCCGGGGAGCTGTTTTTT. The chain links TRBV7-2 to TRBJ2-2; D gene ambiguous. The CDR3 extends over 12 amino acids. Germline values: CDR1 SGHTA, CDR2 FQGNSA. V lost 3 bases to trimming and J lost 6 bases, with 5 bases between them.

This clonotype was seen more than once but under ten times. V and J are TRBV9 and TRBJ1-2; a possible D gene is TRBD1 (5 bases). Trimming pared 3 bases from V and 4 bases from J, leaving 16 bases between. Germline lookup yields CDR1 SGDLS and CDR2 YYNGEE. The CDR3 has 15 amino acids. The CDR3: CASSAGGPTSYGYTF. CDR3 DNA sequence: TGTGCCAGCAGCGCTGGGGGACCGACGAGCTATGGCTACACCTTC.

This clonotype was counted between two and nine times. V gene TRBV27 combines with J gene TRBJ2-7; TRBD1 matches 7 bases. The CDR3 is 14 residues long. The germline V gene encodes CDR1 MNHEY and CDR2 SMNVEV (reference sequence). With 4 bases clipped from V and 1 base from J, the junction kept 4 bases outside the gene matches. CDR3 coding DNA: TGTGCCAGCAGTTCCTTACAGGGGTCCTACGAGCAGTACGTC. Translating gives CASSSLQGSYEQYV.

This clonotype was observed a handful of times. CDR3 bases: TGTGCCAGCAGCTTAGAGGCCCAGGGGTCCCATGGGGAGCAGTACGTC. Protein sequence: CASSLEAQGSHGEQYV. V is TRBV7-2 and J is TRBJ2-7; D is perhaps TRBD1 (6 bases). The CDR3 is made up of 16 amino acids. In germline, CDR1 is SGHTA, CDR2 FQGNSA. Trimming cost V 1 base and J 7 bases, with 20 bases left between them.

In this sample, this clonotype turned up a few times. The rearrangement joins TRBV6-2 or TRBV6-3 to TRBJ2-1, with D perhaps TRBD1 (5 bases). CDR1 MNHEY and CDR2 SVGEGT come from the germline V gene. The CDR3 covers 15 residues. V lost 6 bases, J lost 4 bases, and 16 bases lay in between. For the CDR3, the DNA is TGTGCCAGCAGCCTCCCGACAGAAAGTTACAATGAGCAGTTCTTC. Its translation is CASSLPTESYNEQFF.

The J gene is TRBJ2-1, the V gene TRBV20-1; 7 nucleotides match TRBD2. Trimming took 1 base from V and 9 from J; bases not matched to a gene: 9. Germline values: CDR1 DFQATT, CDR2 SNEGSKA (reference sequence). This CDR3 spans 14 amino acids. For the CDR3, the DNA is TGCAGTGCTAGAGTATCAGTCCGCGGGGGTGAGCAGTTCTTC. This translates into CSARVSVRGGEQFF.

CDR3 bases: TGCGCCAGCAGCCAGTGGACAGGATTGAACACTGAAGCTTTCTTT. Amino acid sequence: CASSQWTGLNTEAFF. The chain combines TRBV4-1 with TRBJ1-1; 7 positions agree with TRBD1. The CDR3 has 15 residues. Germline CDR1 reads MGHRA; CDR2 reads YSYEKL. The trim removed 3 bases at V and 0 bases at J, leaving 4 bases unmatched.

This chain joins TRBV4-1 and TRBJ2-7; D perhaps matches TRBD1 (5 bases). This CDR3 has 15 amino acids. Germline loops: CDR1 MGHRA, CDR2 YSYEKL. The V and J ends lost 0 bases and 3 bases respectively, with 12 bases between them. CDR3 region: CASSQDGQGRYEQYF. The CDR3 region has the DNA TGCGCCAGCAGCCAAGATGGTCAGGGCCGCTACGAGCAGTACTTC.

This clonotype came up a few times. V gene TRBV11-2 combines with J gene TRBJ2-5; tentatively, D is TRBD1 (6 bases). With 5 bases removed from V and 0 bases from J, the gap between germline ends came to 13 bases. Germline V CDR1 and CDR2: SGHAT, FQNNGV. There are 15 residues in the CDR3. CDR3 in amino acids: CASSTWTENQETQYF. CDR3 in DNA: TGTGCCAGCAGCACCTGGACAGAAAACCAAGAGACCCAGTACTTC.

This clonotype was observed a handful of times. The V gene is TRBV11-2, the J gene TRBJ2-3; 7 bases agree with TRBD2. Germline-derived CDR1 and CDR2 are SGHAT and FQNNGV. After removal of 5 bases from V and 4 bases from J, the junction contained 6 bases not matched to a gene. CDR3 length: 14 amino acids. CDR3 protein: CASSDGGGADTQYF. The CDR3 DNA follows: TGTGCCAGCAGCGATGGGGGAGGGGCAGATACGCAGTATTTT.

The chain links TRBV3-1 to TRBJ1-1; tentative D call: TRBD1 (5 bases). The length of the CDR3 is 14 residues. The V gene's germline CDR1 is LGHDT and CDR2 YNNKEL (reference sequence). V lost 6 bases, J lost 4 bases, and 15 bases lay in between. CDR3 sequence (DNA): TGTGCCAGCAGGCCCACGGAGGGGATCACTGAAGCTTTCTTT. Encoded protein: CASRPTEGITEAFF.

The V gene is TRBV4-3, the J gene TRBJ2-3; 12 positions match TRBD2. Germline-derived CDR1 and CDR2 are LGHNA and YSLEER. This CDR3 is built from 15 residues. Unmatched junction bases numbered 3, after V lost 1 base and J lost 7 bases. CDR3 in amino acids: CASSQGTSGVYTQYF. CDR3 coding DNA: TGCGCCAGCAGCCAAGGGACTAGCGGGGTATATACGCAGTATTTT.